The text below deals with one TCR beta chain. These data originate in a study of control samples from healthy donors and cancer patients. Libraries were prepared by immunoSEQ multiplex PCR; TCRdb keeps only in-frame clonotypes and omits some of them. This sample yields 170,000 or so clones, of which around 89% are seen a single time; 1.2% to 1.5% belongs to the top ten. The CDR3 runs to 17 residues. Germline CDR1 and CDR2: SGDLS and YYNGEE. Between the trimmed V and J ends, which lost 0 bases and 6 bases, there was a span of 21 bases. The chain employs TRBV9 and TRBJ1-1; weak D call: TRBD1 (5 bases). This TCR derives from a woman between 50 and 59 years old in good health. Specimen: blood. In DNA, the CDR3 is TGTGCCAGCAGCGTAGCTGGATCGGTTATGGGGGTTTCTGAAGCTTTCTTT. Its protein is CASSVAGSVMGVSEAFF. Supplemented by reference TRBV9 and TRBJ1-1, the full variable domain reads DSGVTQTPKHLITATGQRVTLRCSPRSGDLSVYWYQQSLDQGLQFLIQYYNGEERAKGNILERFSAQQFPDLHSELNLSSLELGDSALYFCASSVAGSVMGVSEAFFGQGTRLTVV.